The present T cell receptor beta chain was sequenced within a study of monozygotic twins with cystic fibrosis. Overall study findings and caveats: Nucleotide-identical clonotype sharing was significantly higher within monozygotic CF twin pairs than between unrelated CF individuals.

This CDR3 contains 15 residues. Germline V gives CDR1 KGHSY, CDR2 FQNENV. Trimming removed 3 bases at V and 4 bases at J, with 13 bases between. A word on this clone: Its antigen is still unknown.

Measured with immunoSEQ multiplex PCR; TCRdb has only the in-frame clones, and not every one. This sample has more than 15,000 clones, with roughly 89% found just once. The chain links TRBV16 to TRBJ1-5; D not resolved. Sequencing input: blood. The sequence derives from a girl aged 2 to 10 with cystic fibrosis. The CDR3, as DNA: TGTGCCAGCAGCCAGACGGACGGACGGAATCAGCCCCAGCATTTT. It translates to CASSQTDGRNQPQHF.